These 17 T cell receptor beta chains came from one sample sequenced in a study of shared clonotypes between healthy human individuals. Sequencing was performed with immunoSEQ multiplex PCR; in TCRdb, only in-frame clones are kept and a portion is missing. This sample has 2,500,000 or so clones; over 85% occur once, and the top ten carry about 0.38%. Sequencing was done on a sample of naive CD4+ T cells from PBMCs. Noted subset: CD45RA+ positively selected. The receptors stem from a young man in good health. Some clones in this sample may be carry-over from other donors' samples.

The rearrangement joins TRBV19 to TRBJ1-5, with a possible D match to TRBD1 (5 bases). Germline V gene lookup returns CDR1 LNHDA and CDR2 SQIVND (reference sequence). V was trimmed by 3 bases and J by 1 base, leaving 10 bases between them. This CDR3 has 15 amino acids. This CDR3 reads CASSIVTVSNQPQHF. CDR3 nucleotides: TGTGCCAGTAGTATCGTGACAGTCAGCAATCAGCCCCAGCATTTT.

The V and J genes are TRBV6-1 and TRBJ1-4; weak D call: TRBD1 (5 bases). The CDR3 is 15 residues long. The germline V gene encodes CDR1 MNHNS and CDR2 SASEGT. V was clipped by 2 bases and J by 7 bases, with 14 bases between them. CDR3 in amino acids: CASSEQPGFGEKLFF. CDR3 coding DNA: TGTGCCAGCAGTGAACAACCAGGGTTCGGTGAAAAACTGTTTTTT.

This chain connects TRBV11-2 to TRBJ2-1; the D is unclear. V was pared by 2 bases and J by 7 bases, with 9 bases between. The CDR3 runs to 13 residues. Germline V gene lookup returns CDR1 SGHAT and CDR2 FQNNGV. CDR3 sequence (DNA): TGTGCCAGCAGCTTATTAGGGCGGAATGAGCAGTTCTTC. Encoded protein: CASSLLGRNEQFF.

The chain carries TRBV27 and TRBJ1-5; D unclear. The germline V gene encodes CDR1 MNHEY and CDR2 SMNVEV (reference sequence). This CDR3 spans 14 amino acids. V was pared by 3 bases and J by 0 bases, with 6 bases between. The CDR3 here is CASSLGYSNQPQHF. The CDR3 DNA follows: TGTGCCAGCAGTTTGGGATATAGCAATCAGCCCCAGCATTTT.

The CDR3 nucleotides read TGTGCCAGCACCGTGGGGGGAGCCCGGGAGACCCAGTACTTC. This encodes CASTVGGARETQYF. The chain is built from TRBV28 and TRBJ2-5, with D possibly TRBD2 on 6 matching bases. The CDR3 is made up of 14 amino acids. The V gene's germline CDR1 is MDHEN and CDR2 SYDVKM. V gave up 7 bases and J gave up 5 bases, with 17 bases separating them.

This clone was seen once. This rearrangement joins TRBV9 to TRBJ2-1, with D unclear. This CDR3 comprises 14 residues. Germline V lookup: CDR1 SGDLS, CDR2 YYNGEE. Trimming took 1 base from V and 5 from J, leaving 10 bases between them. This chain's CDR3 is CASSVQAENNEQFF. The CDR3 bases are TGTGCCAGCAGCGTACAGGCAGAAAACAATGAGCAGTTCTTC.

The CDR3 coding sequence is TGTGCCAGCAGTTTGGCCACCGGGTTGGAGGCGTTGCACGAGCAGTACTTC. It is translated as CASSLATGLEALHEQYF. The genes are TRBV28 and TRBJ2-7; a possible D gene is TRBD2 (5 bases). CDR1 and CDR2 from the germline V gene are MDHEN and SYDVKM. The CDR3 totals 17 residues. V lost 3 bases to trimming and J lost 5 bases, with 23 bases between them.

The gene calls are TRBV4-1 and TRBJ2-7; D not resolved. The CDR3 contains 15 residues. CDR1 is MGHRA and CDR2 is YSYEKL in the germline V gene. V lost 1 base to trimming and J lost 0 bases, with 10 bases between them. CDR3 amino acids: CASSQATVASYEQYF. In DNA form, the CDR3 reads TGCGCCAGCAGCCAAGCAACCGTGGCCTCCTACGAGCAGTACTTC.

The chain recombines TRBV30 with TRBJ1-1, with D perhaps matching TRBD1 (6 bases). CDR1 is GTSNPN and CDR2 is SVGIG in the germline V gene (reference sequence). The CDR3 has 14 amino acids. V lost 3 bases and J lost 8, with 19 bases in between. The CDR3 sequence is CAWRRKITDREAFF. CDR3 in DNA: TGTGCCTGGAGGAGGAAGATTACGGACAGAGAAGCTTTCTTT.

The CDR3: CSVAGTNEDSPLHF. DNA of the CDR3: TGCAGCGTGGCCGGGACAAATGAGGATTCACCCCTCCACTTT. The chain combines TRBV29-1 with TRBJ1-6, with a possible D match to TRBD1 (6 bases). The CDR3 has 14 amino acids. V was trimmed by 6 bases and J by 8 bases, leaving 17 bases between them. Germline assignment: CDR1 SQVTM and CDR2 ANQGSEA.

V and J are TRBV25-1 and TRBJ2-1; D may be TRBD2 (6 bases). The germline CDR1 and CDR2 sequences are MGHDK and SYGVNS. Trimming pared 5 bases from V and 14 bases from J, leaving 13 bases between. The CDR3 covers 11 residues. In DNA form, the CDR3 reads TGTGCCAGCAGTCTATACGGGGAGGAGTTCTTC. Its translation: CASSLYGEEFF.

The V and J genes are TRBV12-5 and TRBJ2-1, with 14 nucleotides matching TRBD2. The length of the CDR3 is 18 residues. Germline V gene lookup returns CDR1 LGHNT and CDR2 FRNRAP. V lost 3 bases and J lost 1; bases outside the gene matches: 5. The CDR3 region is CASGFGTSGRKSYNEQFF. Here the CDR3 DNA reads TGTGCTAGTGGTTTCGGGACTAGCGGGAGAAAGTCCTACAATGAGCAGTTCTTC.

This chain connects TRBV6-5 to TRBJ2-1; a possible D gene is TRBD2 (6 bases). The CDR3 spans 16 residues. Germline CDR1 MNHEY, CDR2 SVGAGI. Trimming cost V 0 bases and J 3 bases, with 12 bases left between them. In nucleotides, the CDR3 is TGTGCCAGCAGTTACTCCTCCCGCGGGATCTACAATGAGCAGTTCTTC. It is translated as CASSYSSRGIYNEQFF.

V and J are TRBV11-2 and TRBJ1-1, with a weak D call TRBD1 (5 bases). Trimming took 4 bases from V and 7 from J, leaving 13 bases between them. The CDR3 has 13 residues. The V gene's germline CDR1 is SGHAT and CDR2 FQNNGV. The CDR3 coding sequence is TGTGCCAGCAGCTCCCCCGCAAGGGGTGAAGCTTTCTTT. Protein product: CASSSPARGEAFF.

In regard to this clone: Different DNA sequences within this sample yield the same CDR3. This chain links TRBV19 with TRBJ1-1; a weak D match, TRBD1 (6 bases). Germline V gives CDR1 LNHDA, CDR2 SQIVND (reference sequence). V was cut by 5 bases and J by 1 base, with 11 bases left in between. The CDR3 totals 14 residues. CDR3 nucleotides: TGTGCCAGTAGTCCCGGACAGAGGAACACTGAAGCTTTCTTT. This encodes CASSPGQRNTEAFF.

V usage is TRBV29-1 and J usage is TRBJ1-1; no reliable D call. The CDR3 is 13 amino acids. Germline assignment: CDR1 SQVTM and CDR2 ANQGSEA. V shed 1 base and J shed 3 bases, with 9 bases lying between them. The CDR3 spells CSVEGTADTEAFF. The CDR3 DNA sequence: TGCAGCGTTGAAGGGACGGCAGACACTGAAGCTTTCTTT.

V is TRBV7-9 and J is TRBJ2-3, with D unresolved. The V gene lost 6 bases and the J gene lost 2 bases, with 15 bases spanning the gap. Looked up from germline, CDR1 is SEHNR and CDR2 is FQNEAQ (reference sequence). The CDR3 covers 15 residues. The CDR3 nucleotides read TGTGCCAGCAGATCTGACCGGAGATCCACAGATACGCAGTATTTT. Amino acid sequence: CASRSDRRSTDTQYF.